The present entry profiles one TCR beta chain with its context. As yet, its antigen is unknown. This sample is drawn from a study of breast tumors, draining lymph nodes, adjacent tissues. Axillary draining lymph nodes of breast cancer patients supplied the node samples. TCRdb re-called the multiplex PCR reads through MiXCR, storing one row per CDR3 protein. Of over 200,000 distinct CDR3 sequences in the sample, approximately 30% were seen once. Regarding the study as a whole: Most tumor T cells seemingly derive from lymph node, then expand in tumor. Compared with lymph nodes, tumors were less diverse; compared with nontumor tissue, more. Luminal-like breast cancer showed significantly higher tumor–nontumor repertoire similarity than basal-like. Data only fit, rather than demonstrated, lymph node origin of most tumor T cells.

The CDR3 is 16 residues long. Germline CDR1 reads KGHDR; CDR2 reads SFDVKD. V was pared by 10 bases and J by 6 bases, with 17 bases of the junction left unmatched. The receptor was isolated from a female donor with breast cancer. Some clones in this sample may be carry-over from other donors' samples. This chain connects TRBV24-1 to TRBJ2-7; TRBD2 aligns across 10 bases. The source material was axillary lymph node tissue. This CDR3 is CATGGASQREGLEQYF. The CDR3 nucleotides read TGTGCCACGGGGGGGGCGAGCCAGCGGGAGGGCCTCGAGCAGTACTTC.